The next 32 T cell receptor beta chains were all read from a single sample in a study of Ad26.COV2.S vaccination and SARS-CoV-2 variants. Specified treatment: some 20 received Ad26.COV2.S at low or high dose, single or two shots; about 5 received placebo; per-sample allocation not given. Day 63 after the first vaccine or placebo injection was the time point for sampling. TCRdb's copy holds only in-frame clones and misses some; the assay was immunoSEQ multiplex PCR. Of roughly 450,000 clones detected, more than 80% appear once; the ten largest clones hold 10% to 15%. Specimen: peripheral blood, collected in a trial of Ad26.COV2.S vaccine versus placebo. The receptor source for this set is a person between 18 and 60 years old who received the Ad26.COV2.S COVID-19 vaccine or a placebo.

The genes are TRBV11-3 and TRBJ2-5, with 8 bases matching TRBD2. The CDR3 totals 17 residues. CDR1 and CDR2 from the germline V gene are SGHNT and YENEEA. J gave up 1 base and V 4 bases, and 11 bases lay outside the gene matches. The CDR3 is CASSSGKNRGGQETQYF. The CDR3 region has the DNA TGTGCCAGCAGCTCAGGGAAGAACCGGGGGGGCCAAGAGACCCAGTACTTC.

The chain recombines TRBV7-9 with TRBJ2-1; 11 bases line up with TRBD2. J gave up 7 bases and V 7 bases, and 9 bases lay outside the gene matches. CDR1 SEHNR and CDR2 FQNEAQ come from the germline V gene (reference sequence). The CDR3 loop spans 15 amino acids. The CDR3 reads CASISLAGGANEQFF. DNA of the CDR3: TGTGCCAGCATTTCTCTAGCGGGAGGTGCGAATGAGCAGTTCTTC.

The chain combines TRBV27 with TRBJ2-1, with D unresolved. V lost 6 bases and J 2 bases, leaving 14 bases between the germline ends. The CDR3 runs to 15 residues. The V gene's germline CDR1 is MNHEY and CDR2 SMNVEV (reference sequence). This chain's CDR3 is CASSPFSSAYNEQFF. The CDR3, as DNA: TGTGCCAGCAGCCCCTTTTCTTCGGCCTACAATGAGCAGTTCTTC.

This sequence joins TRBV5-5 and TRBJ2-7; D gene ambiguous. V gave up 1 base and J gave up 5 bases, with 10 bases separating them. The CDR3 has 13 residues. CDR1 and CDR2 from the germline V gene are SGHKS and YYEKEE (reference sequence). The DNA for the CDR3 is TGTGCCAGCAGCTTGATTCTAGACCACGAGCAGTACTTC. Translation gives CASSLILDHEQYF.

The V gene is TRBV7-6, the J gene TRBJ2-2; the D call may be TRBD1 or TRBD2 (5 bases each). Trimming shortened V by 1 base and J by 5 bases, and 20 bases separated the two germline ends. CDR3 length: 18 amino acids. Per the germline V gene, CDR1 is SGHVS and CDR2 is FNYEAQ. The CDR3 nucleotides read TGTGCCAGCAGCTTAGATTTGCCGGGGCCTGTAAAGACCGGGGAGCTGTTTTTT. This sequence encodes CASSLDLPGPVKTGELFF.

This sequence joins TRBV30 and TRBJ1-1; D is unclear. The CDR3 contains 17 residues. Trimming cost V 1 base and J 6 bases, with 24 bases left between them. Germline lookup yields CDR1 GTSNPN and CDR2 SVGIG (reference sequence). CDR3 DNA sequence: TGTGCCTGGAGTGGGGTGTGGAACACTGAAGGCTACCCTGAAGCTTTCTTT. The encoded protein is CAWSGVWNTEGYPEAFF.

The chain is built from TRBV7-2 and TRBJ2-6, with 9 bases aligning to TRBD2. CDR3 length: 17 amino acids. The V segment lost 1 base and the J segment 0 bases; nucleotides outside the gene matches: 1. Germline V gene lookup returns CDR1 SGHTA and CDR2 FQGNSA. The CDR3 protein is CASSLGGRGSGANVLTF. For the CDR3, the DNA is TGTGCCAGCAGCTTAGGCGGGAGGGGCTCTGGGGCCAACGTCCTGACTTTC.

The CDR3 DNA reads as TGTGCCAGCAGCCAACTGGACTATGGCTACACCTTC. Translation gives CASSQLDYGYTF. The V gene is TRBV4-2, the J gene TRBJ1-2; D remains ambiguous. The germline V and J ends were trimmed by 2 bases and 3 bases, with 4 bases remaining between them. CDR3 length: 12 residues. Per the germline V gene, CDR1 is LGHNA and CDR2 is YNFKEQ.

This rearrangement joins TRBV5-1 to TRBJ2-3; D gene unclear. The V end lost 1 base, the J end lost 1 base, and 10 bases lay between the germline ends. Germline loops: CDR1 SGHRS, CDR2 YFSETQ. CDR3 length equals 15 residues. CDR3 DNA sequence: TGCGCCAGCAGCTTGTTAGGACCTGGCACAGATACGCAGTATTTT. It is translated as CASSLLGPGTDTQYF.

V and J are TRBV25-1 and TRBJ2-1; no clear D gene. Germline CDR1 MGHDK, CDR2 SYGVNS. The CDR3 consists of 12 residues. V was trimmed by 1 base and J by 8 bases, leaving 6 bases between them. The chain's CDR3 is CASSEFYDEQFF. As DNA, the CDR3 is TGTGCCAGCAGTGAATTTTATGATGAGCAGTTCTTC.

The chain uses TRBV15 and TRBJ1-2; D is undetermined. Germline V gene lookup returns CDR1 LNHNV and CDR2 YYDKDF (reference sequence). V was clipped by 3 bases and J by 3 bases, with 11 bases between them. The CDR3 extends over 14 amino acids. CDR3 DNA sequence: TGTGCCACCAGCAGCCGACCGTCAGACTATGGCTACACCTTC. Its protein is CATSSRPSDYGYTF.

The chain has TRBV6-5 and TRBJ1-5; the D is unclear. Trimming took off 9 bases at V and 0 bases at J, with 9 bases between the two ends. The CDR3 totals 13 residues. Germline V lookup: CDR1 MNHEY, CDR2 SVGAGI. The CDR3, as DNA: TGTGCCAGTCAGAGGAGTAGCAATCAGCCCCAGCATTTT. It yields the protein CASQRSSNQPQHF.

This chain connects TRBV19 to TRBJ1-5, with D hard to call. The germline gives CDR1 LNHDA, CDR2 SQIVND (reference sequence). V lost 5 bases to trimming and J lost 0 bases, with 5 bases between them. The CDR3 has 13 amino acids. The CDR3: CASSLNSNQPQHF. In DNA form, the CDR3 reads TGTGCCAGTAGTCTTAATAGCAATCAGCCCCAGCATTTT.

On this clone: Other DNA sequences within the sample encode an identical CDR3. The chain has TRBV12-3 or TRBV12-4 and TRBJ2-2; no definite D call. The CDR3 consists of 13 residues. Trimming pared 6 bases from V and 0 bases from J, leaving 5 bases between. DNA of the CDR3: TGTGCCAGCAGCCTATCGAACACCGGGGAGCTGTTTTTT. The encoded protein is CASSLSNTGELFF.

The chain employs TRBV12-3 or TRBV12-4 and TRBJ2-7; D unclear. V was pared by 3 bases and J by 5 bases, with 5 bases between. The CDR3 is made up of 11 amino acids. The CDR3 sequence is CASSFGDEQYF. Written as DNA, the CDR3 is TGTGCCAGCAGTTTCGGCGACGAGCAGTACTTC.

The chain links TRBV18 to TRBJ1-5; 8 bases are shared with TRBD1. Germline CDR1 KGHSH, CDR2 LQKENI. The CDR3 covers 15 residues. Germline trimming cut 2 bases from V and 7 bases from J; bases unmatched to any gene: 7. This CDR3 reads CASSPGTGGRQPQHF. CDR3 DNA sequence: TGTGCCAGCTCACCAGGGACAGGAGGGAGGCAGCCCCAGCATTTT.

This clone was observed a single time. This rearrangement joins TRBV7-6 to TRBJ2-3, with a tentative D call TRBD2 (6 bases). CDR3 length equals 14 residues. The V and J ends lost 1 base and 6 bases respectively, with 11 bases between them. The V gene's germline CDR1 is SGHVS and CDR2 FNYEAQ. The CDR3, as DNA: TGTGCCAGCAGCTTAGAACTAGCTTCGGATACGCAGTATTTT. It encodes CASSLELASDTQYF.

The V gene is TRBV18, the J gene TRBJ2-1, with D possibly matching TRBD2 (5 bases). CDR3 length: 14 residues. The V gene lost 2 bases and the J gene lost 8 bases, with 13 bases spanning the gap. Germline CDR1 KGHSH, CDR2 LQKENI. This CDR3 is CASSPRTVGDEQFF. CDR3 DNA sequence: TGTGCCAGCTCACCAAGGACCGTCGGGGATGAGCAGTTCTTC. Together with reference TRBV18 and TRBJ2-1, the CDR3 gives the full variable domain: NAGVMQNPRHLVRRRGQEARLRCSPMKGHSHVYWYRQLPEEGLKFMVYLQKENIIDESGMPKERFSAEFPKEGPSILRIQQVVRGDSAAYFCASSPRTVGDEQFFGPGTRLTVL.

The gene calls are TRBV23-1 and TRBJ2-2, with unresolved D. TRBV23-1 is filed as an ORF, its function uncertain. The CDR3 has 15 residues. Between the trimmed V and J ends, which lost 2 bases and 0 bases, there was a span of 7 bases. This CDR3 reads CASSQPGPNTGELFF. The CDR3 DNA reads TGCGCCAGCAGTCAACCAGGACCGAACACCGGGGAGCTGTTTTTT.

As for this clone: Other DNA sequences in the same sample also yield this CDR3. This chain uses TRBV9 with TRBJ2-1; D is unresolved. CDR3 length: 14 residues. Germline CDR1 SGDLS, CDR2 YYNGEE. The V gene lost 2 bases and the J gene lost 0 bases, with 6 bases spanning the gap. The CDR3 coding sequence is TGTGCCAGCAGCGTTTCGAGCTCCTACAATGAGCAGTTCTTC. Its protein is CASSVSSSYNEQFF.

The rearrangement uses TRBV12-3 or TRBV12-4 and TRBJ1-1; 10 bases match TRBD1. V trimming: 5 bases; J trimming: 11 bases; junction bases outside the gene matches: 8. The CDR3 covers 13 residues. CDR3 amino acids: CASSPDRGLKAFF. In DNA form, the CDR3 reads TGTGCCAGCAGTCCCGACAGGGGGCTCAAGGCTTTCTTT.

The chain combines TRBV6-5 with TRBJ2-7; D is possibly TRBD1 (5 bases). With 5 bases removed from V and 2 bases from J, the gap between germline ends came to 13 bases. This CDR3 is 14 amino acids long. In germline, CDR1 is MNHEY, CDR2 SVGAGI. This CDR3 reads CASSKTEKTYEQYF. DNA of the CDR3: TGTGCCAGCAGTAAGACAGAAAAAACCTACGAGCAGTACTTC.

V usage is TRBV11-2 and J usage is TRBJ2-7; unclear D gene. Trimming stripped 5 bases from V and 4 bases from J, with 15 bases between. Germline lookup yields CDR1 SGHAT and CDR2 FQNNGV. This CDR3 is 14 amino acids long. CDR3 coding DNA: TGTGCCAGCAGCCCCCGGGTGAATCTATACGAGCAGTACTTC. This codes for CASSPRVNLYEQYF.

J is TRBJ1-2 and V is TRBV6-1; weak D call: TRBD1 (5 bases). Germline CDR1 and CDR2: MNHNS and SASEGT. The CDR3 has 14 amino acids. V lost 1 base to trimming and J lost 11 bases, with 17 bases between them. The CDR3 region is CASSEGSVGPKYTF. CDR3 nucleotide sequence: TGTGCCAGCAGTGAAGGAAGCGTGGGGCCCAAATACACCTTC.

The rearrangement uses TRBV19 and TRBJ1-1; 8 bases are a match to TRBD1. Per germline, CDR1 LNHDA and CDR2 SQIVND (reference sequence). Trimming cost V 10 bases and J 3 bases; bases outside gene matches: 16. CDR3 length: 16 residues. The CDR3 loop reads CATNSIGQGPYTEAFF. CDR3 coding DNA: TGTGCCACTAACTCGATCGGACAGGGACCTTACACTGAAGCTTTCTTT.

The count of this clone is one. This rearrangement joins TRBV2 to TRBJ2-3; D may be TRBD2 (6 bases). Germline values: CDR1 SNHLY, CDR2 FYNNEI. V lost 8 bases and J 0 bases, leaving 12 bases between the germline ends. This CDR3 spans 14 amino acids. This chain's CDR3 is CASSPGLSTDTQYF. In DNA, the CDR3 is TGTGCCAGCTCCCCGGGACTCAGCACAGATACGCAGTATTTT.

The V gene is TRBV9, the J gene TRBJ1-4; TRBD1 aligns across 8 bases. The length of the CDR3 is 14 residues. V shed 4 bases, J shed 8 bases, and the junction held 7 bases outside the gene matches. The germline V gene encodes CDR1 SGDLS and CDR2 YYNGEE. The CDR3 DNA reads TGTGCCAGCAGCCTAAACCAGGGGGCCGAAAAACTGTTTTTT. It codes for CASSLNQGAEKLFF.

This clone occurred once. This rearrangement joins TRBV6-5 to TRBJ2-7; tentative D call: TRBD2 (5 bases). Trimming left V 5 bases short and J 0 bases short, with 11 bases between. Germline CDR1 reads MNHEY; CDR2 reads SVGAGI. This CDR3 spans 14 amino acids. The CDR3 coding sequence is TGTGCCAGCAGTCTTACGGGATCCTCCTACGAGCAGTACTTC. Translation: CASSLTGSSYEQYF.

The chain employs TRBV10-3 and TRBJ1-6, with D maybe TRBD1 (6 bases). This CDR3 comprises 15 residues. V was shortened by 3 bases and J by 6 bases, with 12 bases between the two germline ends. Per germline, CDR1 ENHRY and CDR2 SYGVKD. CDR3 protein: CAISDRGAVNSPLHF. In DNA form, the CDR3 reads TGTGCCATCAGTGACCGGGGGGCGGTTAATTCACCCCTCCACTTT.

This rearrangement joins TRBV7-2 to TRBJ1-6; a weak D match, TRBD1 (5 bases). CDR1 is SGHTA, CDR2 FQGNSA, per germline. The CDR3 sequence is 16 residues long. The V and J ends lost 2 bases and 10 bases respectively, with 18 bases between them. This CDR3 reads CASSLNLAGPGSPLHF. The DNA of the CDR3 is TGTGCCAGCAGCTTAAATCTGGCAGGGCCAGGCTCACCCCTCCACTTT.

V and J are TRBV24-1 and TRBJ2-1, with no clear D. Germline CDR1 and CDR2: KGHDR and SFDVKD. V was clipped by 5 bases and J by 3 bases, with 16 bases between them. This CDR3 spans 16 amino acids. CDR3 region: CATSGVDGSSYNEQFF. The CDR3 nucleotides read TGTGCCACCAGTGGGGTTGACGGATCGAGCTACAATGAGCAGTTCTTC.

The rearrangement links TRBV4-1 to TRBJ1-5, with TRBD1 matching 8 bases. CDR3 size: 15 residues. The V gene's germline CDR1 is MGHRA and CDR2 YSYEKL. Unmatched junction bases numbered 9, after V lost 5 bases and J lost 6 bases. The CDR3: CASSSGQGLGQPQHF. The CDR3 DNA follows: TGCGCCAGCAGCTCTGGACAGGGTCTAGGTCAGCCCCAGCATTTT.